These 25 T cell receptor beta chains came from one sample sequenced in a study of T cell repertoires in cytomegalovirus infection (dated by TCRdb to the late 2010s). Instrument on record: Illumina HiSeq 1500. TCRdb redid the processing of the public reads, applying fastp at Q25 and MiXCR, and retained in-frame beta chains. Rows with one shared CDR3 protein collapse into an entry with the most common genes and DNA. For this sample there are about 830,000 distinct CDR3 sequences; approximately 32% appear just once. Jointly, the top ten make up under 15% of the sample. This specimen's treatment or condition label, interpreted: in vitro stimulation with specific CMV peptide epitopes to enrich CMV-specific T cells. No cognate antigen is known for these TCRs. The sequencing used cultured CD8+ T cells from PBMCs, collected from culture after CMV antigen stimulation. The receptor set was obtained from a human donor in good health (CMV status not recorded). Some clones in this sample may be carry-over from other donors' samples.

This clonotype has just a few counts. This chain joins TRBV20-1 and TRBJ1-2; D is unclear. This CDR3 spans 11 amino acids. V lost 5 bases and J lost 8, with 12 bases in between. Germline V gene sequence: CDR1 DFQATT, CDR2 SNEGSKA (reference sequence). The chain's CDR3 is CSAPQAQGYTF. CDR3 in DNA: TGCAGTGCTCCCCAGGCTCAGGGCTACACCTTC.

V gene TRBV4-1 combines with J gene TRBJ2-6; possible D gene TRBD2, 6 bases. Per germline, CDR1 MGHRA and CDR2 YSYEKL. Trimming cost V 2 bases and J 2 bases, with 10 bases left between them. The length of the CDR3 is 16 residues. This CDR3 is CASSQLPGAGANVLTF. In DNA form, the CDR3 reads TGCGCCAGCAGCCAACTCCCGGGGGCTGGGGCCAACGTCCTGACTTTC.

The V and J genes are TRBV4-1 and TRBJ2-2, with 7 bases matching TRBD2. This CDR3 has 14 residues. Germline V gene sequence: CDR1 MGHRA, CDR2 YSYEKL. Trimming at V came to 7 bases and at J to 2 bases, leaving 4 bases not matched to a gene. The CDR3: CASNQRGNTGELFF. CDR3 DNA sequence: TGCGCCAGCAACCAGCGGGGAAACACCGGGGAGCTGTTTTTT.

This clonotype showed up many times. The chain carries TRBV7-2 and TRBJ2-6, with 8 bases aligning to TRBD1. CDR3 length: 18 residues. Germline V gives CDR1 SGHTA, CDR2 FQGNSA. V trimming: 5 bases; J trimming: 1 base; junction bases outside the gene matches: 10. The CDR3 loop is CASSHGAGGLSGANVLTF. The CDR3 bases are TGTGCCAGCAGCCACGGGGCAGGGGGCCTGTCTGGGGCCAACGTCCTGACTTTC.

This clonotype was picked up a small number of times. CDR3 nucleotide sequence: TGTGCCAGCAGTTTATATCCGGGCCCCAATGAGCAGTTCTTC. This sequence encodes CASSLYPGPNEQFF. The V gene is TRBV27, the J gene TRBJ2-1; D unresolved. CDR1 and CDR2 (germline): MNHEY, SMNVEV (reference sequence). The germline V and J ends were trimmed by 1 base and 6 bases, with 10 bases remaining between them. The CDR3 contains 14 residues.

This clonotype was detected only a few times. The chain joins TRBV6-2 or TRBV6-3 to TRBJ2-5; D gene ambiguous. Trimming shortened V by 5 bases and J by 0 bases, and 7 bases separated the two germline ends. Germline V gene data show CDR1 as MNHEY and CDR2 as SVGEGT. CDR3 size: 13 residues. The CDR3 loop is CASSVVHQETQYF. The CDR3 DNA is TGTGCCAGCAGTGTGGTACACCAAGAGACCCAGTACTTC.

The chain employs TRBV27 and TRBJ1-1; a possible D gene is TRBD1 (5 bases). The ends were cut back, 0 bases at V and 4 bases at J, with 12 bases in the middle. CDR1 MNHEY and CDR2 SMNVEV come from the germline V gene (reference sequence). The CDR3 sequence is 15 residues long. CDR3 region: CASSLSGLPGTEAFF. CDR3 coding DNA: TGTGCCAGCAGTTTATCGGGACTCCCAGGCACTGAAGCTTTCTTT.

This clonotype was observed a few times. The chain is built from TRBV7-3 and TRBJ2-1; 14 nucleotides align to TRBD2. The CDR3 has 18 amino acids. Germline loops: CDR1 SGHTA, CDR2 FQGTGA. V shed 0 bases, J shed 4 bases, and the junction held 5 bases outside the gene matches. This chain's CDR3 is CASSLTATSGGVYNEQFF. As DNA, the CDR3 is TGTGCCAGCAGCTTAACGGCGACTAGCGGGGGGGTTTACAATGAGCAGTTCTTC. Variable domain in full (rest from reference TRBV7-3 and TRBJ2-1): GAGVSQTPSNKVTEKGKYVELRCDPISGHTALYWYRQSLGQGPEFLIYFQGTGAADDSGLPNDRFFAVRPEGSVSTLKIQRTERGDSAVYLCASSLTATSGGVYNEQFFGPGTRLTVL.

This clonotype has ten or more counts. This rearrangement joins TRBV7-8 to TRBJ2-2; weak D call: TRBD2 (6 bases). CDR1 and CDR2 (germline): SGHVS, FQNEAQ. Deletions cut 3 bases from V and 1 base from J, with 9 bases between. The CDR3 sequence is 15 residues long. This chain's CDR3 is CASSFGTWNTGELFF. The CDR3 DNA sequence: TGTGCCAGCAGCTTCGGGACTTGGAACACCGGGGAGCTGTTTTTT.

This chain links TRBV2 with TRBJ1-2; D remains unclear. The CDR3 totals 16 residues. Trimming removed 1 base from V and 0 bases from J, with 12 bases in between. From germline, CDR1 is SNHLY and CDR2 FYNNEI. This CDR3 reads CASSEVVRNTNYGYTF. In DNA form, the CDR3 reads TGTGCCAGCAGTGAAGTGGTCAGGAATACTAACTATGGCTACACCTTC.

The CDR3 DNA sequence: TGTGCCAGTTTTCTAGATACGCAGTATTTT. The encoded protein is CASFLDTQYF. The chain carries TRBV6-6 and TRBJ2-3, with D uncertain. The germline V gene has CDR1 MNHNY and CDR2 SVGAGI (reference sequence). CDR3 size: 10 residues. Trimming shortened V by 9 bases and J by 5 bases, and 6 bases separated the two germline ends.

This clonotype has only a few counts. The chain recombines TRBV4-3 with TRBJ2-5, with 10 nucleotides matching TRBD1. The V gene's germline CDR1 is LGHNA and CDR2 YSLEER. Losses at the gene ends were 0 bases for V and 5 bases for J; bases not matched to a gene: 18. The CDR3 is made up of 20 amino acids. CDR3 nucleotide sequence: TGCGCCAGCAGCCAAGATTTCGGTCCCTATCCGGGACAGGGGACGGAGACCCAGTACTTC. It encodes CASSQDFGPYPGQGTETQYF.

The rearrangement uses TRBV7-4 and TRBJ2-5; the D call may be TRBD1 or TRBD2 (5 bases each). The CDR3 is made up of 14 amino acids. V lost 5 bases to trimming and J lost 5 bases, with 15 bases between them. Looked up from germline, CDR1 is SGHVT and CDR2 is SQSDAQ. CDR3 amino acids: CASSPGWGYETQYF. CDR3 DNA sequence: TGTGCCAGCAGCCCAGGATGGGGGTACGAGACCCAGTACTTC.

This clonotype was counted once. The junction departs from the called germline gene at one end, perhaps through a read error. CDR3 in DNA: TGTGCCAGCCGCTTAGGAGTCCTGGGCTACACCTTC. The encoded protein is CASRLGVLGYTF. V usage is TRBV7-2 and J usage is TRBJ1-2; no reliable D call. Germline lookup yields CDR1 SGHTA and CDR2 FQGNSA. This CDR3 is built from 12 residues.

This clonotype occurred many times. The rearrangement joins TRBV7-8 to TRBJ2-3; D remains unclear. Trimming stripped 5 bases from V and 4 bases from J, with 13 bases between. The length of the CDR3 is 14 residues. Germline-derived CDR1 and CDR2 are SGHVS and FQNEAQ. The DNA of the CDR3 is TGTGCCAGCAGCCCCTCGACCCGCGCAGATACGCAGTATTTT. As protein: CASSPSTRADTQYF.

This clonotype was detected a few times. The DNA of the CDR3 is TGCGCCAGCAGCCAAGATCAGGGGGGGGGCCCGAACTATGGCTACACCTTC. Translation: CASSQDQGGGPNYGYTF. V is TRBV4-3 and J is TRBJ1-2, with 7 bases that match TRBD1. Per germline, CDR1 LGHNA and CDR2 YSLEER. The V segment lost 0 bases and the J segment 2 bases; nucleotides outside the gene matches: 9. CDR3 length: 17 amino acids.

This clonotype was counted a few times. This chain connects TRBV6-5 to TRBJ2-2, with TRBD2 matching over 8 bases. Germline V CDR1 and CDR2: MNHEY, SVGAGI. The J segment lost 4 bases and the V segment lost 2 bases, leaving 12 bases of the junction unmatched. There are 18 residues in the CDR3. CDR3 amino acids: CASSYPTIGGGVTGELFF. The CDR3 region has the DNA TGTGCCAGCAGTTACCCTACAATCGGGGGGGGCGTCACCGGGGAGCTGTTTTTT.

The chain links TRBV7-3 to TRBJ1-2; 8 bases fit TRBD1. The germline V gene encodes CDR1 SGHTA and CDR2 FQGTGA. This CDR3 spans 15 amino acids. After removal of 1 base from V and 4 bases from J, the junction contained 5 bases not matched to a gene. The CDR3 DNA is TGTGCCAGCAGCTTAAGGGGACAGGACCCCTATGGCTACACCTTC. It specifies CASSLRGQDPYGYTF.

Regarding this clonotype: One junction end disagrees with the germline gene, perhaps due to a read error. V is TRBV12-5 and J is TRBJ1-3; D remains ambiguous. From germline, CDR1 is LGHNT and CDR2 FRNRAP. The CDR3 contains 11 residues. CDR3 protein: CASGLGRETHF. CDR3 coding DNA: TGTGCTAGTGGTTTGGGACGGGAGACGCATTTT.

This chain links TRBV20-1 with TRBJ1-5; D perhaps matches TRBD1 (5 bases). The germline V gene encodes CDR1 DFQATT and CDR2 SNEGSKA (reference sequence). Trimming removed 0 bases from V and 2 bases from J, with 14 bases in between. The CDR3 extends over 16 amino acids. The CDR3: CSARERDFWGNQPQHF. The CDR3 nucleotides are TGCAGTGCTAGAGAGAGGGACTTTTGGGGCAATCAGCCCCAGCATTTT.

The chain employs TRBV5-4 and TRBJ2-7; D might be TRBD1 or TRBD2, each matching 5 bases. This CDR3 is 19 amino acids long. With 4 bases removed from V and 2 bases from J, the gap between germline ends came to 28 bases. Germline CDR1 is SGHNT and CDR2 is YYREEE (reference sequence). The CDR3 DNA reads TGTGCCAGCAGCGAAGCCGGGACGGTTTTGGGTAGAGGGGCCTACGAGCAGTACTTC. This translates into CASSEAGTVLGRGAYEQYF.

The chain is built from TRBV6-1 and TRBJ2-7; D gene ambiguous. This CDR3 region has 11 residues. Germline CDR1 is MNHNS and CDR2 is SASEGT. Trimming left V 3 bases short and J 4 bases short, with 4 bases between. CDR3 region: CASSEMYEQYF. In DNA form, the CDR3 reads TGTGCCAGCAGTGAGATGTACGAGCAGTACTTC.

CDR3 sequence (DNA): TGTGCCAGCAGCTTAGGGGTAGGCCGTGCTAACTATGGCTACACCTTC. Translating it yields CASSLGVGRANYGYTF. The rearrangement uses TRBV7-9 and TRBJ1-2, with D unclear. The CDR3 has 16 residues. Germline V gene data show CDR1 as SEHNR and CDR2 as FQNEAQ (reference sequence). V was clipped by 1 base and J by 0 bases, with 12 bases between them.

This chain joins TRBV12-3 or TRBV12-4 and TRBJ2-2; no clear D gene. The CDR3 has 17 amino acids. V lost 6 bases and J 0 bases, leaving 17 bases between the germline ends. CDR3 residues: CASRDISREPNTGELFF. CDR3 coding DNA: TGTGCCAGCAGAGATATTTCCAGAGAACCGAACACCGGGGAGCTGTTTTTT.

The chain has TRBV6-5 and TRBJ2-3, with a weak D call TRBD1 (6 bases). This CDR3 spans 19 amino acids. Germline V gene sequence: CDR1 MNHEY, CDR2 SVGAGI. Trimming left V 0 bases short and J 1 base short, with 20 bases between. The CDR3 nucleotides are TGTGCCAGCAGTTACTCGAAATCCGGCAGGGGAAGGGGCACAGATACGCAGTATTTT. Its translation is CASSYSKSGRGRGTDTQYF.